This is a list of T cell receptor beta chains from one sample in a study of T cell responses to AZD1222 COVID-19 vaccine. Method: immunoSEQ multiplex PCR; TCRdb's copy keeps in-frame clones and lacks some. Of fewer than 200,000 clones in the sample, around 90% were seen once. The specimen was peripheral blood, collected on day 0 of AZD1222 vaccination. Receptors originate from an adult in good health. The CDR3 runs from the conserved cysteine through the conserved F or W. D genes are given only for firm matches. Expanded clones are given a class, and other clones once, few, many or no size at all.

.	few	TRBV5-4	TRBJ1-2	CASSLVTDNGYTF	TGTGCCAGCAGCTTGGTGACGGATAATGGCTACACCTTC
.	.	TRBV18	TRBJ1-1	CASSPPSRGGGYTEAFF	TGTGCCAGCTCACCACCCTCCAGGGGCGGCGGTTACACTGAAGCTTTCTTT
TRBD1	.	TRBV7-9	TRBJ2-7	CASSPGQTLEQYF	TGTGCCAGCAGCCCGGGACAGACCCTCGAGCAGTACTTC
.	.	TRBV25-1	TRBJ2-7	CASRDTPYEQYF	TGTGCCAGCAGGGACACCCCCTACGAGCAGTACTTC
.	.	TRBV24-1	TRBJ2-1	CATSEDQNEQFF	TGTGCCACCAGTGAGGATCAGAATGAGCAGTTCTTC
.	.	TRBV5-8	TRBJ2-7	CASSLAGDSAFYEQYF	TGTGCCAGCAGCTTGGCCGGGGATAGCGCCTTCTACGAGCAGTACTTC
.	.	TRBV7-2	TRBJ1-1	CASSGRLNTEAFF	TGTGCCAGCAGCGGACGGCTGAACACTGAAGCTTTCTTT
.	.	TRBV27	TRBJ1-2	CASSPGTALGYTF	TGTGCCAGCAGTCCCGGGACCGCGTTAGGCTACACCTTC
.	few	TRBV5-5	TRBJ1-1	CASSSYTVGISTEAFF	TGTGCCAGCAGCTCATACACAGTGGGCATCAGCACTGAAGCTTTCTTT
.	few	TRBV20-1	TRBJ1-1	CSASPTDYTEAFF	TGCAGTGCTAGTCCGACAGACTACACTGAAGCTTTCTTT
TRBD1	once	TRBV6-5	TRBJ1-5	CASSTGTGASAQHF	TGTGCCAGCAGCACCGGGACAGGGGCCTCCGCCCAGCATTTT
.	.	TRBV5-1	TRBJ1-3	CASSDEGVLSGNTIYF	TGCGCCAGCAGCGATGAGGGGGTCTTATCTGGAAACACCATATATTTT
TRBD2	.	TRBV14	TRBJ2-2	CASSHLRLAGNTGELFF	TGTGCCAGCAGCCACCTCCGACTAGCGGGAAACACCGGGGAGCTGTTTTTT
.	.	TRBV28	TRBJ2-7	CASNSPGSSSYEQYF	TGTGCCAGCAACTCCCCGGGAAGCTCCTCCTACGAGCAGTACTTC
.	once	TRBV27	TRBJ1-2	CASSFGKEPSLYGYTF	TGTGCCAGCAGTTTTGGGAAGGAGCCTAGCCTCTATGGCTACACCTTC
TRBD1	.	TRBV14	TRBJ2-3	CASSQGIRDRLTDTQYF	TGTGCCAGCAGCCAAGGTATCCGGGACAGGCTCACAGATACGCAGTATTTT
.	.	TRBV6-5	TRBJ1-1	CASSYGGASPEAFF	TGTGCCAGCAGTTACGGGGGAGCTTCGCCAGAAGCTTTCTTT
.	.	TRBV6-5	TRBJ1-2	CASTLLGQIDGYTF	TGTGCCAGCACCCTATTGGGGCAGATCGATGGCTACACCTTC
.	once	TRBV12-3/TRBV12-4	TRBJ2-7	CASSPIGYEQYF	TGTGCCAGCAGTCCCATTGGCTACGAGCAGTACTTC
.	.	TRBV30	TRBJ1-5	CAWSVGGLSNQPQHF	TGTGCCTGGAGTGTAGGGGGACTTAGCAATCAGCCCCAGCATTTT
TRBD2	.	TRBV7-9	TRBJ2-5	CASGTSGRYQETQYF	TGTGCCAGTGGGACTAGCGGACGGTACCAAGAGACCCAGTACTTC
.	.	TRBV7-9	TRBJ1-1	CASSLVTGGHTEAFF	TGTGCCAGCAGCTTAGTTACCGGGGGCCACACTGAAGCTTTCTTT
TRBD1	.	TRBV6-1	TRBJ1-2	CASSEAQGIYGYTF	TGTGCCAGCAGTGAAGCACAGGGGATCTATGGCTACACCTTC
.	once	TRBV3-1/TRBV3-2	TRBJ2-7	CASSQVENEQYF	TGTGCCAGCAGCCAAGTTGAGAACGAGCAGTACTTC
TRBD1	.	TRBV28	TRBJ1-4	CASSLVGQGNEKLFF	TGTGCCAGCAGTTTAGTGGGACAGGGGAATGAAAAACTGTTTTTT
TRBD1	.	TRBV10-3	TRBJ1-2	CAISAGGYGYTF	TGTGCCATCAGTGCAGGGGGCTATGGCTACACCTTC
.	.	TRBV2	TRBJ2-1	CASPTRRNEQFF	TGTGCCAGCCCTACAAGGAGGAATGAGCAGTTCTTC
.	.	TRBV30	TRBJ1-5	CAWGGYECNQPQHF	TGTGCCTGGGGGGGTTATGAGTGCAATCAGCCCCAGCATTTT
.	.	TRBV6-5	TRBJ1-2	CASSSGTFDGYTF	TGTGCCAGCAGTTCCGGGACATTTGATGGCTACACCTTC
.	.	TRBV6-5	TRBJ2-7	CASSSQGRAYEQYF	TGTGCCAGCAGTTCCCAGGGGAGGGCCTACGAGCAGTACTTC
.	.	TRBV5-4	TRBJ1-3	CASSLLWGNTIYF	TGTGCCAGCAGCTTGCTATGGGGAAACACCATATATTTT
TRBD1	.	TRBV19	TRBJ1-1	CASSMRTGGMNTEAFF	TGTGCCAGTAGTATGAGGACAGGGGGGATGAACACTGAAGCTTTCTTT
.	once	TRBV25-1	TRBJ2-4	CASSEYDIQYF	TGTGCCAGCAGTGAATACGACATTCAGTACTTC
.	.	TRBV12-3/TRBV12-4	TRBJ2-1	CASSLVRDEQFF	TGTGCCAGCAGTCTAGTTAGGGATGAGCAGTTCTTC
.	few	TRBV27	TRBJ2-7	CASSLSTVSEQYF	TGTGCCAGCAGTTTATCCACAGTGTCCGAGCAGTACTTC
TRBD1	once	TRBV19	TRBJ1-2	CASSFLDRAKLF	TGTGCCAGTAGTTTCCTGGACAGGGCCAAACTCTTC
.	.	TRBV5-1	TRBJ2-1	CASSLGSSINEQFF	TGCGCCAGCAGCTTGGGTTCTAGCATAAATGAGCAGTTCTTC
TRBD1	.	TRBV5-1	TRBJ1-6	CASSPGQPNSPLHF	TGCGCCAGCAGCCCGGGACAGCCTAATTCACCCCTCCACTTT
TRBD2	.	TRBV19	TRBJ2-3	CASNSGTSGKEGPDTQYF	TGTGCCAGTAATTCCGGGACTAGCGGGAAAGAGGGGCCAGATACGCAGTATTTT
.	.	TRBV7-9	TRBJ1-2	CASSLEVRLDPLYGYTF	TGTGCCAGCAGCTTAGAGGTCAGACTGGACCCCTTGTATGGCTACACCTTC
TRBD2	.	TRBV10-2	TRBJ2-1	CATGTSGNEQFF	TGCGCCACCGGGACTAGCGGGAATGAGCAGTTCTTC
.	.	TRBV7-9	TRBJ1-4	CASSSKGQGHEKLFF	TGTGCCAGCAGCTCAAAGGGCCAGGGGCATGAAAAACTGTTTTTT